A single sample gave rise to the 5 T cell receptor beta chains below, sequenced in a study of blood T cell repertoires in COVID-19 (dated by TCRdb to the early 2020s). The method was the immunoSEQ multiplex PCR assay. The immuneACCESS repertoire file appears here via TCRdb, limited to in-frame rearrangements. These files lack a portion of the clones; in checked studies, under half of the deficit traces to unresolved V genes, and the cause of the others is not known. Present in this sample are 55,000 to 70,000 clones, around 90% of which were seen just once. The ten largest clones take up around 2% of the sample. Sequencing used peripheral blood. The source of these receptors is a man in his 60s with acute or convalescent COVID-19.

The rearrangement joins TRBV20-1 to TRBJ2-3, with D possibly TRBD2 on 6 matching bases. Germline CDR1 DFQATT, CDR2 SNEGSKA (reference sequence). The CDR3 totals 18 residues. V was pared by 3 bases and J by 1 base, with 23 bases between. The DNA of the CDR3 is TGCAGTGCTAGTGGATTTCGACTAGGAGCATCTGGCACAGATACGCAGTATTTT. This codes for CSASGFRLGASGTDTQYF.

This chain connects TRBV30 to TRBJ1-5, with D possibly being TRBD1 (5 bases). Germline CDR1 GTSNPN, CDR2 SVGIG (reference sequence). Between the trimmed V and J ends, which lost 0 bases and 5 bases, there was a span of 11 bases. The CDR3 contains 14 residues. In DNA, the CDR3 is TGTGCCTGGAGTGTGCAAGGGGCTTATCAGCCCCAGCATTTT. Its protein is CAWSVQGAYQPQHF.

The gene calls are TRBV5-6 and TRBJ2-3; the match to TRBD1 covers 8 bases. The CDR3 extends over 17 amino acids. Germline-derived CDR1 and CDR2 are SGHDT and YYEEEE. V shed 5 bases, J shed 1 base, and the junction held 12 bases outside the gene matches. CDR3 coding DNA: TGTGCCAGCAGTCCGACCCTCGACAGGGGTGGCACAGATACGCAGTATTTT. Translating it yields CASSPTLDRGGTDTQYF.

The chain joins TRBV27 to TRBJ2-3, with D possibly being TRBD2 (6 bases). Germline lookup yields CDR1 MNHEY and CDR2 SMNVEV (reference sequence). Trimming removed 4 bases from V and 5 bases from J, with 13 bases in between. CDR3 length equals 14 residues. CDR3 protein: CASSSGGYLDTQYF. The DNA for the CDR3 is TGTGCCAGCAGTTCCGGAGGGTACCTAGATACGCAGTATTTT.

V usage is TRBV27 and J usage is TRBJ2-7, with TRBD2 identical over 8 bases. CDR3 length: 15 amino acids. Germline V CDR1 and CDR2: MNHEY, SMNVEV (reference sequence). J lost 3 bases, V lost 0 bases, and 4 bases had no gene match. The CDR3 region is CASSLSAGGNYEQYF. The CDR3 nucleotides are TGTGCCAGCAGTTTATCTGCGGGAGGCAACTACGAGCAGTACTTC.